This record looks at one T cell receptor (beta chain) sequence and its context. Antigen: not known. V shed 3 bases and J 10 bases; nucleotides not matched to a gene: 9. Looked up from germline, CDR1 is SGHRS and CDR2 is YFSETQ. The CDR3 contains 15 residues. The sample originates from a study of cytomegalovirus exposure and HLA in healthy donors. PCR involved 60 Vbeta and 13 Jbeta primers. The method was immunoSEQ multiplex PCR; TCRdb's version includes in-frame clones alone and lacks a portion of them. The table lists about 190,000 clones, almost 80% of them singletons, with less than 2% in the top ten. General study points: Accurate prediction of HLA-A and HLA-B alleles (for most subjects) was reportedly achieved from TCR beta sequences. A later analysis showed HLA-associated TCR beta chains outstripping equally common others in clonal expansion. Among donors in an Asian-associated ancestry cluster, a later analysis reportedly found fewer N-insertions than the approximately 700-donor mean.

This TCR came from a woman aged 18-29 years in good health and CMV-seronegative. Material: PBMCs. This sequence joins TRBV5-1 and TRBJ1-6, with 8 bases identical to TRBD1. This CDR3 is CASSSGQGSGSPLHF. The CDR3 bases are TGCGCCAGCAGCTCAGGACAGGGTTCGGGATCACCCCTCCACTTT.